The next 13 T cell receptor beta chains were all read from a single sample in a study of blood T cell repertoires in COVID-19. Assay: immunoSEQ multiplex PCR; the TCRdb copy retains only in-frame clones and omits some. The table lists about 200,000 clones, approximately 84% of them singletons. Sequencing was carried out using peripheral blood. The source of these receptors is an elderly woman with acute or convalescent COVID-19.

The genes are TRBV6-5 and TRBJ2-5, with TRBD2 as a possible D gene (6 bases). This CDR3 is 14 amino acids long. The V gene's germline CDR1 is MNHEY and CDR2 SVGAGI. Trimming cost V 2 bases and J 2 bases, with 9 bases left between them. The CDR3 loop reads CASSYEAGQETQYF. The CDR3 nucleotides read TGTGCCAGCAGTTACGAGGCGGGACAAGAGACCCAGTACTTC.

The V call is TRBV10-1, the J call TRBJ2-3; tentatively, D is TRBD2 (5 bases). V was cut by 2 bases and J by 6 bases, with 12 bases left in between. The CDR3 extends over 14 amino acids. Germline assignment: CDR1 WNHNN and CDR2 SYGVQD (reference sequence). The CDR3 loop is CASSEEGLTDTQYF. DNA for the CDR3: TGCGCCAGCAGTGAGGAAGGACTGACGGATACGCAGTATTTT.

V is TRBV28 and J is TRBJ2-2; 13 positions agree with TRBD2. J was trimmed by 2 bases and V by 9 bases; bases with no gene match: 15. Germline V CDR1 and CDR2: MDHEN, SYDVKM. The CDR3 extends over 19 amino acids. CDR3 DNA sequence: TGTGCCAGTTCCCTCCGGACTAGCGGGAGTGTGTTAAACACCGGGGAGCTGTTTTTT. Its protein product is CASSLRTSGSVLNTGELFF.

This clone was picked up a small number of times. Written as DNA, the CDR3 is TGTGCCTGGAGTGTGCGGGGGGGGTTTAATTCACCCCTCCACTTT. It is translated as CAWSVRGGFNSPLHF. The chain is built from TRBV30 and TRBJ1-6; D is possibly TRBD1 (5 bases). This CDR3 comprises 15 residues. Germline V gene sequence: CDR1 GTSNPN, CDR2 SVGIG (reference sequence). With 0 bases removed from V and 6 bases from J, the gap between germline ends came to 12 bases.

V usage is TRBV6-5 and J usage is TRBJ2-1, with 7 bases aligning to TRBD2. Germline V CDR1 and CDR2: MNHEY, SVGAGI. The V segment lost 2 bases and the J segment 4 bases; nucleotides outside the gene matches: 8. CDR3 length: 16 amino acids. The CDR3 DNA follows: TGTGCCAGCAGTTACCAACCGGGACTATCGTACAATGAGCAGTTCTTC. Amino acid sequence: CASSYQPGLSYNEQFF.

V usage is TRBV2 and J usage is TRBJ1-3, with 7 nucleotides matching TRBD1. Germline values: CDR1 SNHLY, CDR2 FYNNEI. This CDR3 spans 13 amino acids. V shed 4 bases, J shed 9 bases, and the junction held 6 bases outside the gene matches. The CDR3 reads CASSGQGRATIYF. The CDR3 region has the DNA TGTGCCAGCAGTGGACAGGGTAGGGCCACCATATATTTT.

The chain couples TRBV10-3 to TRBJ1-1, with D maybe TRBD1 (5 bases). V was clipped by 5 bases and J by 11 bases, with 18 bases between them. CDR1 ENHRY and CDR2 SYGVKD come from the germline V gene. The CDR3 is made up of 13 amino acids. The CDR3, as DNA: TGTGCCATCAGTAAGGTCGACAGCCTAGGGGCTTTCTTT. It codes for CAISKVDSLGAFF.

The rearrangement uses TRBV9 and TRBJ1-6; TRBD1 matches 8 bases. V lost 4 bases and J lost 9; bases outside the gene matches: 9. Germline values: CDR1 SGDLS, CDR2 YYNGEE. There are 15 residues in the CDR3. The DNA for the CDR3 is TGTGCCAGCAGCCCCGAGACAGGGGAGATTTCACCCCTCCACTTT. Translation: CASSPETGEISPLHF.

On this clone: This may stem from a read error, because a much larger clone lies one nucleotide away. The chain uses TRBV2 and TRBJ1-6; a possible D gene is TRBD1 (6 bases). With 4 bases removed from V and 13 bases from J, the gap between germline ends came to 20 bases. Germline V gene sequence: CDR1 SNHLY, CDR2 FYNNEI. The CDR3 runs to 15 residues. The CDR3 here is CASSVEGGAESPLHF. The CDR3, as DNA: TGTGCCAGCAGTGTGGAGGGGGGGGCGGAATCGCCCCTCCACTTT.

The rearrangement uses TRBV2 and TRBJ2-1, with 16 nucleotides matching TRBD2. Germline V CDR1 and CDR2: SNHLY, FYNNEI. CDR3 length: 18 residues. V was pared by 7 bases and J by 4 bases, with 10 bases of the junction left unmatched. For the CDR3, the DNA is TGTGCCAGCAACGAAGAGGAGGGACTAGCGGGAGGGTACAATGAGCAGTTCTTC. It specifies CASNEEEGLAGGYNEQFF.

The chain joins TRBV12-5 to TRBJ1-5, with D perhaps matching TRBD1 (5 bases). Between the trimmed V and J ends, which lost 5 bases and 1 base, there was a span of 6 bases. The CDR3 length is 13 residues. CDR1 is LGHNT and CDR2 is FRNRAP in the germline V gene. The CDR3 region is CASGRQSNQPQHF. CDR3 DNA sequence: TGTGCTAGTGGTCGACAGAGCAATCAGCCCCAGCATTTT.

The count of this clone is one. The CDR3 DNA reads as TGTGCCATCGAGGATAGCGGCTACAATGAGCAGTTCTTC. Amino acids: CAIEDSGYNEQFF. The V gene is TRBV10-3, the J gene TRBJ2-1; D possibly corresponds to TRBD2 (6 bases). V gave up 8 bases and J gave up 3 bases, with 11 bases separating them. Per the germline V gene, CDR1 is ENHRY and CDR2 is SYGVKD. CDR3 length equals 13 residues.

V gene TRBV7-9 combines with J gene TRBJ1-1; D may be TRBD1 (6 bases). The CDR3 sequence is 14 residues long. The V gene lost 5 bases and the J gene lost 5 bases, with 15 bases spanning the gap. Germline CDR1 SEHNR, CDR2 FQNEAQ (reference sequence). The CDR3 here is CASSPGTKGTEAFF. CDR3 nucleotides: TGTGCCAGCAGCCCCGGGACAAAAGGGACTGAAGCTTTCTTT.